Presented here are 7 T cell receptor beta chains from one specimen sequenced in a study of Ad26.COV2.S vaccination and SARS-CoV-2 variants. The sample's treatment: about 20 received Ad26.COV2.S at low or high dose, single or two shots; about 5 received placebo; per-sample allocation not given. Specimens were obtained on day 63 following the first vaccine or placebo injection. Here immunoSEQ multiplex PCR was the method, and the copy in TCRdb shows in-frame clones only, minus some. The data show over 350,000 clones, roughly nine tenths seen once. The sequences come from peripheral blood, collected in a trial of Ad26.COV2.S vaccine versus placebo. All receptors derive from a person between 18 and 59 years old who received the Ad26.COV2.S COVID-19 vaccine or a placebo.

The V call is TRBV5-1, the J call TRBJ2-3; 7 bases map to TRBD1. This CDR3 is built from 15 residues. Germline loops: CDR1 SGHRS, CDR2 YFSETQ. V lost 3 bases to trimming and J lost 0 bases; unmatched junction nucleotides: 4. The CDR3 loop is CASSSMTGSTDTQYF. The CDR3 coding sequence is TGCGCCAGCAGCTCCATGACAGGGAGCACAGATACGCAGTATTTT.

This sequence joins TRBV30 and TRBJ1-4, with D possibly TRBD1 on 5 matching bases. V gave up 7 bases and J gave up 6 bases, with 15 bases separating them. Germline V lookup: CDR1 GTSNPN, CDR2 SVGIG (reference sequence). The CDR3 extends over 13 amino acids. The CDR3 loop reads CASPGAGDEKLFF. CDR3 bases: TGTGCCTCCCCCGGGGCCGGAGATGAAAAACTGTTTTTT.

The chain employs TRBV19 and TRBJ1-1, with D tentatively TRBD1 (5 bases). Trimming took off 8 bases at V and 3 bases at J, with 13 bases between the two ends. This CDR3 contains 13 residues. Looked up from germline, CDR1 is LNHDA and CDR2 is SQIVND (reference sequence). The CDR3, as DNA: TGTGCCAGTTGGGGCGGTGTGGACACTGAAGCTTTCTTT. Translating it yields CASWGGVDTEAFF.

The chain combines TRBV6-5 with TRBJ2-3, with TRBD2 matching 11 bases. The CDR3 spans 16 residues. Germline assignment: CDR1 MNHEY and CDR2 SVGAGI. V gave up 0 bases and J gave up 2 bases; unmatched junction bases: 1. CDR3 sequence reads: CASSYSTSGDTDTQYF. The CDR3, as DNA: TGTGCCAGCAGTTACTCGACTAGCGGGGACACAGATACGCAGTATTTT.

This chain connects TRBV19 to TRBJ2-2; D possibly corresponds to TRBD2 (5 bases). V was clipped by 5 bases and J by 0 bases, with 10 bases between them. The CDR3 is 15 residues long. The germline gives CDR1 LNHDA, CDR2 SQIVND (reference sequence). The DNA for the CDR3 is TGTGCCAGTAGTCTGGACTCAGCGAACACCGGGGAGCTGTTTTTT. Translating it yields CASSLDSANTGELFF. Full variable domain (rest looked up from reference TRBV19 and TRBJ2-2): DGGITQSPKYLFRKEGQNVTLSCEQNLNHDAMYWYRQDPGQGLRLIYYSQIVNDFQKGDIAEGYSVSREKKESFPLTVTSAQKNPTAFYLCASSLDSANTGELFFGEGSRLTVL.

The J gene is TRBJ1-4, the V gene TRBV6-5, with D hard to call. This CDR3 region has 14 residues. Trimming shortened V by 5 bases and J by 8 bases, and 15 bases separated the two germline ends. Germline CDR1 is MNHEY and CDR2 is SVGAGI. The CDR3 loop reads CASSPTILGEKLFF. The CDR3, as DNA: TGTGCCAGCAGTCCGACAATTTTGGGCGAAAAACTGTTTTTT.

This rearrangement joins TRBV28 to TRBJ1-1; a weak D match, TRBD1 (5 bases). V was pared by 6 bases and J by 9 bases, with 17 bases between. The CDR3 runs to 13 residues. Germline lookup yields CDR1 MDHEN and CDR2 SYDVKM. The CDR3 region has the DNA TGTGCCAGCAGGCACCCCTACAGGAATCAAGCTTTCTTT. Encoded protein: CASRHPYRNQAFF.